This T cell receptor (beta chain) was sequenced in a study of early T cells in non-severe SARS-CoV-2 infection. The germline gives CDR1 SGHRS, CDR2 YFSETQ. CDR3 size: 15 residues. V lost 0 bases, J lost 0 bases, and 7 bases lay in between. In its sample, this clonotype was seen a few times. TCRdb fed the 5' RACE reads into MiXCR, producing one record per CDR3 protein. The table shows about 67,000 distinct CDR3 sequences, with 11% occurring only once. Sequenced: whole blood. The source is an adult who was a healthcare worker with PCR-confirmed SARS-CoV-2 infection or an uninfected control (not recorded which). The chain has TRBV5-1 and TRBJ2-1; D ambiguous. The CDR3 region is CASSLAASSYNEQFF. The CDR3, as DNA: TGCGCCAGCAGCTTGGCGGCGAGCTCCTACAATGAGCAGTTCTTC.